Sequencing of this T cell receptor (beta chain) was carried out in a study of T-cell memory formation after mild COVID-19. General study findings and limits: Detection of some responders pre-infection suggested pre-existing cross-reactive memory T cells participated. Whereas later expanders leaned CD4+, clones contracting day 15 to 85 showed a balanced CD4/CD8 makeup.

This CDR3 is built from 15 residues. V was trimmed by 4 bases and J by 0 bases, leaving 10 bases between them. Germline CDR1 and CDR2: KGHDR and SFDVKD. MiXCR was run by TCRdb on the 5' RACE reads, yielding one entry per CDR3 protein. Of around 130,000 distinct CDR3 sequences in the sample, about 17% were seen once. This clonotype occurred a few times. Its antigen is undetermined. The receptor was derived from a man younger than 35 who had mild COVID-19 (a few samples of this study predate the infection). Cell type and time point are not known. Sequenced: PBMCs or a T cell subset sorted from them (not recorded which). The rearrangement joins TRBV24-1 to TRBJ2-3; tentatively, D is TRBD1 (6 bases). The CDR3 spells CATSDPRGSTDTQYF. Here the CDR3 DNA reads TGTGCCACCAGTGACCCCAGGGGAAGCACAGATACGCAGTATTTT.